These T cell receptor beta chains were read from a single sample in a study of PD-1 blockade in classical Hodgkin lymphoma. Sequencing was performed with immunoSEQ multiplex PCR; in TCRdb, only in-frame clones are kept and a portion is missing. The sample shows 40,000 to 65,000 clones, 81% of them seen only once. Source: peripheral blood mononuclear cells (PBMCs), taken at baseline. The receptors come from a human donor with classical Hodgkin lymphoma. The CDR3 runs from the conserved cysteine through the conserved F or W. Each record gives: J gene, V gene, clone size, CDR3 protein. Size values are once, few and many counts, or a class for expanded clones, and some rows have none.

j_gene: TRBJ2-1
v_gene: TRBV5-1
abundance: NA
CDR3aa: CASSSFPLAGGPIPYNEQFF

j_gene: TRBJ2-3
v_gene: TRBV15
abundance: NA
CDR3aa: CATSRDRAGGPTDTQYF

j_gene: TRBJ1-3
v_gene: TRBV19
abundance: NA
CDR3aa: CASSIGSSGNTIYF

j_gene: TRBJ1-1
v_gene: TRBV18
abundance: NA
CDR3aa: CASSGAPGTEAFF

j_gene: TRBJ2-6
v_gene: TRBV7-2
abundance: NA
CDR3aa: CASSLWGHERSGANVLTF

j_gene: TRBJ2-4
v_gene: TRBV7-6
abundance: NA
CDR3aa: CASSPGSFAGREDIQYF

j_gene: TRBJ2-7
v_gene: TRBV10-3
abundance: NA
CDR3aa: CAISESGTGTYEQYF

j_gene: TRBJ1-1
v_gene: TRBV27
abundance: NA
CDR3aa: CASRFTGVNTEAFF

j_gene: TRBJ2-3
v_gene: TRBV9
abundance: NA
CDR3aa: CASSSSRGDTQYF

j_gene: TRBJ1-3
v_gene: TRBV10-3
abundance: NA
CDR3aa: CAIRETGTNSGNTIYF

j_gene: TRBJ2-1
v_gene: TRBV7-9
abundance: NA
CDR3aa: CASSFWTSGSGEQFF

j_gene: TRBJ2-1
v_gene: TRBV4-3
abundance: once
CDR3aa: CASSQDRVAGSTEQFF

j_gene: TRBJ2-3
v_gene: TRBV7-9
abundance: NA
CDR3aa: CASSLSGSGTDTQYF

j_gene: TRBJ1-1
v_gene: TRBV7-9
abundance: once
CDR3aa: CASSLGDPEAFF

j_gene: TRBJ1-4
v_gene: TRBV5-6
abundance: NA
CDR3aa: CASSLDSRNEKLFF

j_gene: TRBJ2-3
v_gene: TRBV5-4
abundance: NA
CDR3aa: CASSLTGTGHGMQYF

j_gene: TRBJ1-5
v_gene: TRBV27
abundance: medium-sized
CDR3aa: CASSSGLTRGPQHF

j_gene: TRBJ2-7
v_gene: TRBV10-3
abundance: few
CDR3aa: CAISAKLAEGLGEQYF

j_gene: TRBJ1-2
v_gene: TRBV6-5
abundance: NA
CDR3aa: CASSRQRANYGYTF

j_gene: TRBJ1-2
v_gene: TRBV7-9
abundance: NA
CDR3aa: CASSPRGGGYTF

j_gene: TRBJ2-1
v_gene: TRBV7-2
abundance: NA
CDR3aa: CASSLTGPSYNEQFF

j_gene: TRBJ2-7
v_gene: TRBV2
abundance: NA
CDR3aa: CASSAQVSYEQYF

j_gene: TRBJ1-5
v_gene: TRBV29-1
abundance: NA
CDR3aa: CSVARGSNQPQHF

j_gene: TRBJ1-2
v_gene: TRBV5-4
abundance: NA
CDR3aa: CASSLEPSSSSTF

j_gene: TRBJ2-3
v_gene: TRBV4-1
abundance: NA
CDR3aa: CASSLLGLAGSPSTDTQYF

j_gene: TRBJ2-2
v_gene: TRBV7-8
abundance: NA
CDR3aa: CASSLGRATGELFF

j_gene: TRBJ1-5
v_gene: TRBV4-3
abundance: NA
CDR3aa: CASRPTAASNQPQHF

j_gene: TRBJ2-1
v_gene: TRBV2
abundance: NA
CDR3aa: CASRAYNEQFF

j_gene: TRBJ2-6
v_gene: TRBV30
abundance: NA
CDR3aa: CAWDQGVGANVLTF

j_gene: TRBJ1-2
v_gene: TRBV18
abundance: NA
CDR3aa: CASSMGTPFYGYTF

j_gene: TRBJ1-1
v_gene: TRBV19
abundance: NA
CDR3aa: CASSIEGQPNTEAFF

j_gene: TRBJ1-1
v_gene: TRBV5-1
abundance: NA
CDR3aa: CASSLLLAEMNTEAFF

j_gene: TRBJ2-7
v_gene: TRBV6-1
abundance: NA
CDR3aa: CASSEGLPGVANYGYEQYF

j_gene: TRBJ2-1
v_gene: TRBV21-1
abundance: NA
CDR3aa: CASSSPHVGEQFF

j_gene: TRBJ1-1
v_gene: TRBV18
abundance: NA
CDR3aa: CASSPRDRDTEAFF

j_gene: TRBJ2-7
v_gene: TRBV10-3
abundance: NA
CDR3aa: CAIGSGLSFEQYF

j_gene: TRBJ1-4
v_gene: TRBV7-6
abundance: NA
CDR3aa: CASSPGGVDEKLFF

j_gene: TRBJ2-3
v_gene: TRBV10-3
abundance: NA
CDR3aa: CAISETTHTQYF

j_gene: TRBJ2-2
v_gene: TRBV13
abundance: NA
CDR3aa: CASSLGSAVELFF

j_gene: TRBJ2-3
v_gene: TRBV18
abundance: NA
CDR3aa: CASSPNYIETDTQYF

j_gene: TRBJ2-3
v_gene: TRBV5-1
abundance: NA
CDR3aa: CASSSERHSTDTQYF

j_gene: TRBJ2-3
v_gene: TRBV7-9
abundance: NA
CDR3aa: CASSLASGYTDTQYF

j_gene: TRBJ1-4
v_gene: TRBV11-3
abundance: NA
CDR3aa: CASSWDGEKLFF

j_gene: TRBJ2-1
v_gene: TRBV11-2
abundance: few
CDR3aa: CASSFPPADEQFF

j_gene: TRBJ2-2
v_gene: TRBV10-3
abundance: NA
CDR3aa: CAISGTSGNTGELFF

j_gene: TRBJ1-1
v_gene: TRBV5-1
abundance: NA
CDR3aa: CASSLDGVVGTEAFF

j_gene: TRBJ1-1
v_gene: TRBV7-2
abundance: NA
CDR3aa: CASMTGRNTEAFF

j_gene: TRBJ1-1
v_gene: TRBV7-8
abundance: NA
CDR3aa: CASSLEVVLRSEAFF

j_gene: TRBJ1-4
v_gene: TRBV27
abundance: NA
CDR3aa: CASTRQLSTNEKLFF

j_gene: TRBJ2-5
v_gene: TRBV4-2
abundance: NA
CDR3aa: CASSQVDFEETQYF

j_gene: TRBJ2-2
v_gene: TRBV6-1
abundance: NA
CDR3aa: CASSGEGGLLANTGELFF

j_gene: TRBJ2-5
v_gene: TRBV4-2
abundance: NA
CDR3aa: CASSQTGTGGGETQYF

j_gene: TRBJ1-5
v_gene: TRBV4-3
abundance: few
CDR3aa: CASSQDRGYQPQHF

j_gene: TRBJ1-2
v_gene: TRBV5-5
abundance: NA
CDR3aa: CASSFTDRGANYGYTF

j_gene: TRBJ1-4
v_gene: TRBV6-5
abundance: NA
CDR3aa: CASSTRQGGFEKLFF